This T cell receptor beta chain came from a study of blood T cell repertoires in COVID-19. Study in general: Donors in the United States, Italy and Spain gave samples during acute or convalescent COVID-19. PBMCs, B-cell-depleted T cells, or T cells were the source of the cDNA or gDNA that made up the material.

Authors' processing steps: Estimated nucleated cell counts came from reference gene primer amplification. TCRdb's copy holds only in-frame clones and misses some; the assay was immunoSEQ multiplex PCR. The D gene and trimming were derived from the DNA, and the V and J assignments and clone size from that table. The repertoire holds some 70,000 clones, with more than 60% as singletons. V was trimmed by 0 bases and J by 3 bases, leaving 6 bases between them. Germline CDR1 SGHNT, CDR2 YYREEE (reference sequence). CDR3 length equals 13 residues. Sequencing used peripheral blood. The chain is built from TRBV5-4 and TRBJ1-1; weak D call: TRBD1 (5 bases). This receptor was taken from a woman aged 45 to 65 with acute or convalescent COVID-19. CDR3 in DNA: TGTGCCAGCAGCTTGGGGGGGGACACTGAAGCTTTCTTT. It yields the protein CASSLGGDTEAFF.